The rows below give T cell receptor beta chains drawn from one sample of a study of blood T cell dynamics during melanoma immunotherapy. Using immunoSEQ multiplex PCR, the repertoire was profiled, and TCRdb retains in-frame clones only, with some absent. The sample consists of tens of thousands of clones, roughly nine tenths of them appearing once. Sample: blood, taken from a patient treated with checkpoint blockade. Receptor source: a human donor with melanoma. Both conserved end residues are part of each CDR3. The D gene is left open where the match is weak. For some rows the clone size is stated as once, few or many, or as a class when expanded; others skip it.

CDR3	DNA	V	J	size	D
CAISESLAPNTDTQYF	TGTGCCATCAGTGAGTCGCTAGCCCCCAATACAGATACGCAGTATTTT	TRBV10-3	TRBJ2-3	NA	NA
CASSYAGTGDGTQYF	TGTGCCAGCAGTTACGCCGGGACAGGGGACGGGACCCAGTACTTC	TRBV6-5	TRBJ2-5	NA	TRBD1
CASSPGQGATGGRPETQYF	TGTGCCAGCAGCCCGGGACAGGGGGCGACAGGGGGGCGGCCCGAGACCCAGTACTTC	TRBV11-3	TRBJ2-5	NA	TRBD1
CASTGRATNEKLFF	TGTGCCAGCACTGGGAGGGCGACTAATGAAAAACTGTTTTTT	TRBV2	TRBJ1-4	NA	NA
CASSSADFANYGYTF	TGTGCCAGCAGTTCCGCGGACTTTGCCAACTATGGCTACACCTTC	TRBV27	TRBJ1-2	NA	NA
CASSLDSNTQYF	TGTGCCAGCAGCTTGGACAGTAATACGCAGTATTTT	TRBV5-4	TRBJ2-3	NA	NA
CASARLASDNEQFF	TGTGCCAGCGCCAGACTAGCCTCCGACAATGAGCAGTTCTTC	TRBV7-3	TRBJ2-1	NA	TRBD2
CASSPDGANYGYTF	TGCGCCAGCAGCCCCGACGGAGCTAACTATGGCTACACCTTC	TRBV5-1	TRBJ1-2	NA	NA
CASSERGLAGSYNEQFF	TGCGCCAGCAGTGAACGAGGACTAGCGGGATCCTACAATGAGCAGTTCTTC	TRBV10-1	TRBJ2-1	NA	TRBD2
CATSRGDRAGEQFF	TGTGCCACCAGCAGGGGGGACAGGGCGGGTGAGCAGTTCTTC	TRBV15	TRBJ2-1	NA	TRBD1
CATSRGQGGYTF	TGTGCCACCAGCAGAGGGCAGGGAGGCTACACCTTC	TRBV15	TRBJ1-2	NA	NA
CASSGPIRGEQFF	TGTGCCAGCAGTGGCCCTATCAGGGGTGAGCAGTTCTTC	TRBV25-1	TRBJ2-1	once	NA
CASSLAGRDNQPQHF	TGTGCCAGCAGCTTAGCGGGCAGGGACAATCAGCCCCAGCATTTT	TRBV7-2	TRBJ1-5	NA	NA
CAISEAGNEKLFF	TGTGCCATCAGTGAGGCAGGGAATGAAAAACTGTTTTTT	TRBV10-3	TRBJ1-4	NA	NA
CASSLGGDTDTQYF	TGTGCCAGCAGCTTAGGTGGGGACACAGATACGCAGTATTTT	TRBV11-3	TRBJ2-3	NA	NA
CASSPYRTSGRGGRFLNIQYF	TGTGCCAGCAGTCCATACAGGACTAGCGGGAGGGGCGGTCGGTTTCTGAACATTCAGTACTTC	TRBV27	TRBJ2-4	NA	TRBD2
CASTRTGPILGRGNTIYF	TGTGCCAGCACCCGGACAGGGCCTATCCTTGGCCGCGGAAACACCATATATTTT	TRBV2	TRBJ1-3	once	TRBD1
CASSLGQATLTGELFF	TGCGCCAGCAGCTTGGGGCAGGCGACTCTCACCGGGGAGCTGTTTTTT	TRBV5-1	TRBJ2-2	NA	NA
CASSVPINRGQGSNQPQHF	TGTGCCAGCAGCGTGCCGATCAACAGGGGGCAGGGTAGCAATCAGCCCCAGCATTTT	TRBV9	TRBJ1-5	few	TRBD1
CASSSTGGSVKNIQYF	TGTGCCAGCAGCTCTACAGGGGGCTCGGTCAAAAACATTCAGTACTTC	TRBV7-9	TRBJ2-4	NA	TRBD1
CASSSKTGIRETQYF	TGTGCCAGCAGTTCCAAGACAGGGATAAGGGAGACCCAGTACTTC	TRBV6-5	TRBJ2-5	NA	TRBD1
CASSVRGSYADTQYF	TGTGCCAGCAGCGTCCGGGGCTCTTACGCAGATACGCAGTATTTT	TRBV5-6	TRBJ2-3	NA	NA
CSVAPKVGNYGYTF	TGCAGCGTAGCACCTAAAGTGGGGAACTATGGCTACACCTTC	TRBV29-1	TRBJ1-2	NA	NA
CATTRLENYGYTF	TGTGCCACCACCCGGTTGGAAAACTATGGCTACACCTTC	TRBV10-3	TRBJ1-2	NA	NA
CASSVGIAGETQYF	TGTGCCAGCAGCGTAGGGATTGCGGGAGAGACCCAGTACTTC	TRBV9	TRBJ2-5	NA	NA
CASSAGINEQFF	TGTGCCAGCAGTGCAGGGATCAATGAGCAGTTCTTC	TRBV28	TRBJ2-1	NA	NA
CASRPDRNYGYTF	TGTGCCAGCAGACCCGACCGTAACTATGGCTACACCTTC	TRBV28	TRBJ1-2	once	NA
CASKENNEQFF	TGTGCCAGCAAGGAAAACAATGAGCAGTTCTTC	TRBV2	TRBJ2-1	NA	NA
CASSLDRLHSNQPQHF	TGTGCCAGCTCCCTTGACAGGCTCCATAGCAATCAGCCCCAGCATTTT	TRBV18	TRBJ1-5	medium-sized	NA
CASSEKYPGPPTTNEKLFF	TGTGCCAGCAGTGAAAAGTATCCAGGGCCCCCCACAACTAATGAAAAACTGTTTTTT	TRBV2	TRBJ1-4	NA	NA
CASSEGQGYYEQYF	TGCGCCAGCAGTGAGGGACAGGGCTACTACGAGCAGTACTTC	TRBV5-1	TRBJ2-7	NA	TRBD1
CASSRTLSNQPQHF	TGTGCCAGCAGTCGGACACTGAGCAATCAGCCCCAGCATTTT	TRBV28	TRBJ1-5	few	NA
CASSLPQGSDQPQHF	TGTGCCAGCAGTTTACCCCAGGGAAGCGATCAGCCCCAGCATTTT	TRBV28	TRBJ1-5	NA	NA
CASSHPGGYEKLFF	TGTGCCAGCAGCCATCCAGGGGGCTATGAAAAACTGTTTTTT	TRBV25-1	TRBJ1-4	NA	TRBD1
CASSAQGARGYTF	TGTGCCAGCAGCGCGCAGGGGGCGAGAGGCTACACCTTC	TRBV9	TRBJ1-2	NA	TRBD1
CASSPGTRSTDTQYF	TGTGCCAGCAGCCCCGGGACTAGAAGCACAGATACGCAGTATTTT	TRBV11-2	TRBJ2-3	NA	TRBD2
CASSLAVGSTDTQYF	TGTGCCAGCAGCTTGGCCGTAGGGAGCACAGATACGCAGTATTTT	TRBV5-4	TRBJ2-3	NA	NA
CASSPRSDSGRARDEQFF	TGCGCCAGCAGCCCGCGATCGGATAGCGGGAGGGCGAGGGATGAGCAGTTCTTC	TRBV5-1	TRBJ2-1	NA	TRBD2
CAISEGQSYGYTF	TGTGCCATCAGTGAGGGCCAGTCGTATGGCTACACCTTC	TRBV10-3	TRBJ1-2	once	NA
CASSFIGGRGQETQYF	TGTGCCAGCAGCTTTATCGGCGGGAGAGGGCAAGAGACCCAGTACTTC	TRBV7-7	TRBJ2-5	NA	TRBD2
CASSPRTSSDEQFF	TGTGCCAGCAGCCCGAGGACTAGCTCCGATGAGCAGTTCTTC	TRBV11-3	TRBJ2-1	NA	TRBD2
CSVVPSADEQYF	TGCAGCGTCGTCCCCTCGGCCGACGAGCAGTACTTC	TRBV29-1	TRBJ2-7	NA	NA
CASSTSPGRTNYGYTF	TGTGCCAGTAGTACGTCCCCGGGACGGACCAACTATGGCTACACCTTC	TRBV19	TRBJ1-2	NA	NA
CASRKLAGGPGIQYF	TGTGCCAGCAGGAAACTAGCGGGAGGGCCGGGCATTCAGTACTTC	TRBV11-2	TRBJ2-4	NA	TRBD2
CASSPTGLAGRRDYEQYF	TGCGCCAGCAGCCCAACGGGACTAGCGGGACGGCGGGACTACGAGCAGTACTTC	TRBV5-1	TRBJ2-7	NA	TRBD2
CASSPRQQPQHF	TGTGCCAGCAGCCCTCGACAACAGCCCCAGCATTTT	TRBV28	TRBJ1-5	NA	NA
CASSSTGPGNQPQHF	TGTGCCAGCAGCTCGACAGGGCCAGGGAATCAGCCCCAGCATTTT	TRBV7-9	TRBJ1-5	medium-sized	TRBD1
CASSSSLNTGELFF	TGCGCCAGCAGCTCGAGCCTTAACACCGGGGAGCTGTTTTTT	TRBV5-1	TRBJ2-2	NA	NA
CASSEPFHYEQYF	TGTGCCAGCAGTGAACCCTTCCACTACGAGCAGTACTTC	TRBV2	TRBJ2-7	NA	NA
CASSARSYEQYF	TGTGCCAGCAGCGCCCGATCCTACGAGCAGTACTTC	TRBV9	TRBJ2-7	NA	NA
CASSPSGLIYEQYF	TGTGCCAGCTCACCGTCGGGACTAATCTACGAGCAGTACTTC	TRBV18	TRBJ2-7	NA	TRBD2
CASSDVYGVTGNTIYF	TGTGCCAGCAGTGACGTGTATGGGGTTACTGGAAACACCATATATTTT	TRBV25-1	TRBJ1-3	NA	NA
CASSPLSGPSYEQYF	TGTGCCAGTAGCCCGCTTAGCGGACCCTCCTACGAGCAGTACTTC	TRBV19	TRBJ2-7	NA	NA
CASSLTPSGGRTDTQYF	TGCGCCAGCAGCTTGACCCCTAGCGGGGGACGTACAGATACGCAGTATTTT	TRBV5-1	TRBJ2-3	NA	TRBD2
CASSSRAPRETQYF	TGTGCCAGCAGCAGCCGGGCCCCAAGGGAGACCCAGTACTTC	TRBV2	TRBJ2-5	few	NA
CASTQAGPHYNEQFF	TGCGCCAGCACCCAGGCAGGGCCCCACTACAATGAGCAGTTCTTC	TRBV5-1	TRBJ2-1	NA	NA
CASSLGGVYNEQFF	TGTGCCAGCAGCTTAGGGGGGGTCTACAATGAGCAGTTCTTC	TRBV11-2	TRBJ2-1	NA	NA
CASRGLSREETQYF	TGTGCCAGCAGGGGACTTAGCCGAGAGGAGACCCAGTACTTC	TRBV6-5	TRBJ2-5	NA	NA
CASSLGGGDEQYF	TGTGCCAGCAGCTTGGGCGGGGGCGACGAGCAGTACTTC	TRBV5-4	TRBJ2-7	NA	NA
CASSLAGDLSYEQYF	TGCGCCAGCAGCTTGGCGGGAGATCTTTCCTACGAGCAGTACTTC	TRBV5-1	TRBJ2-7	NA	NA